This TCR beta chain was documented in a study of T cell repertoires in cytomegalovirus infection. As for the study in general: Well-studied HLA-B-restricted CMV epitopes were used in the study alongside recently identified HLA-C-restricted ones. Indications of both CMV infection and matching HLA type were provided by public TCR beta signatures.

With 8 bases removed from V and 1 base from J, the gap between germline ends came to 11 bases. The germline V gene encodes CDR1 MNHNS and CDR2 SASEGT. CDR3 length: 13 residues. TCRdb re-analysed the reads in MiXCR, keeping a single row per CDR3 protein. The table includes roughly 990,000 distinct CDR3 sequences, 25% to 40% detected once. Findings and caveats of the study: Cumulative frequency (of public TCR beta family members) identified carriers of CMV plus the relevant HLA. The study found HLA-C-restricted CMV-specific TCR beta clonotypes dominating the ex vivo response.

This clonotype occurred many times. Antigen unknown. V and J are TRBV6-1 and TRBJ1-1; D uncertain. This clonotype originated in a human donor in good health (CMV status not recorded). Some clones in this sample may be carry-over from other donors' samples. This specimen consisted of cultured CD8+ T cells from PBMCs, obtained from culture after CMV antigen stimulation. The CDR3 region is CASVRYGNTEAFF. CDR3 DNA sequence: TGTGCCAGCGTACGGTACGGGAACACTGAAGCTTTCTTT.